One and the same sample provided the 13 T cell receptor beta chains below, sequenced in a study of blood T cell repertoires in COVID-19. The repertoire was sequenced with immunoSEQ multiplex PCR; TCRdb's copy has only in-frame clones and lacks some. The sample has 250,000 to 350,000 clones, 87% seen once. The sequencing input was peripheral blood. Receptors were obtained from a woman in her forties or fifties who had recovered from COVID-19.

This rearrangement joins TRBV12-3 or TRBV12-4 to TRBJ2-7; no clear D. Trimming pared 5 bases from V and 6 bases from J, leaving 8 bases between. The CDR3 covers 11 residues. The CDR3 here is CASSARSEQYF. CDR3 sequence (DNA): TGTGCCAGCAGTGCAAGGAGCGAGCAGTACTTC.

This chain uses TRBV28 with TRBJ1-1; 9 bases fit TRBD1. CDR1 is MDHEN, CDR2 SYDVKM, per germline. V was pared by 5 bases and J by 3 bases, with 1 base of the junction left unmatched. The CDR3 runs to 13 residues. The CDR3 sequence is CASSDRGDTEAFF. Written as DNA, the CDR3 is TGTGCCAGCAGTGACAGGGGGGACACTGAAGCTTTCTTT.

The sample holds a few counts of this clone. This chain connects TRBV29-1 to TRBJ2-1; possibly TRBD2 for D (7 bases). The V gene's germline CDR1 is SQVTM and CDR2 ANQGSEA. The V end lost 6 bases, the J end lost 12 bases, and 18 bases lay between the germline ends. This CDR3 contains 12 residues. CDR3: CSVAKGGTWQFF. CDR3 DNA: TGCAGCGTAGCGAAGGGGGGGACGTGGCAGTTCTTC.

The chain couples TRBV5-1 to TRBJ2-1; TRBD1 matches 10 bases. The J segment lost 7 bases and the V segment lost 0 bases, leaving 16 bases of the junction unmatched. The CDR3 covers 19 residues. Germline V gene lookup returns CDR1 SGHRS and CDR2 YFSETQ. CDR3 residues: CASSLAGTGASGRRNEQFF. CDR3 bases: TGCGCCAGCAGCTTGGCAGGGACAGGGGCCTCGGGTAGACGGAATGAGCAGTTCTTC.

The chain carries TRBV5-4 and TRBJ2-1; 10 bases are shared with TRBD2. Per the germline V gene, CDR1 is SGHNT and CDR2 is YYREEE (reference sequence). The CDR3 loop spans 17 amino acids. V was clipped by 4 bases and J by 3 bases; unmatched bases: 10. The CDR3 region has the DNA TGTGCCAGCAGCCATACCCTAGCGGGAGCTAGCTACAATGAGCAGTTCTTC. Translated: CASSHTLAGASYNEQFF.

V usage is TRBV19 and J usage is TRBJ2-7; weak D call: TRBD2 (5 bases). There are 15 residues in the CDR3. Looked up from germline, CDR1 is LNHDA and CDR2 is SQIVND (reference sequence). V was shortened by 1 base and J by 0 bases, with 10 bases between the two germline ends. For the CDR3, the DNA is TGTGCCAGTAGTATAGTCGAGGGCCGCTCCTACGAGCAGTACTTC. It encodes CASSIVEGRSYEQYF. The variable domain in full, completed from reference TRBV19 and TRBJ2-7, reads DGGITQSPKYLFRKEGQNVTLSCEQNLNHDAMYWYRQDPGQGLRLIYYSQIVNDFQKGDIAEGYSVSREKKESFPLTVTSAQKNPTAFYLCASSIVEGRSYEQYFGPGTRLTVT.

The chain employs TRBV30 and TRBJ1-2; no definite D call. Trimming took 1 base from V and 4 from J, leaving 10 bases between them. The CDR3 runs 13 residues. The germline CDR1 and CDR2 sequences are GTSNPN and SVGIG (reference sequence). CDR3 residues: CAWSARRGYGYTF. The DNA for the CDR3 is TGTGCCTGGAGTGCTAGACGGGGCTATGGCTACACCTTC. The full variable domain, with the rest looked up from reference TRBV30 and TRBJ1-2, is SQTIHQWPATLVQPVGSPLSLECTVEGTSNPNLYWYRQAAGRGLQLLFYSVGIGQISSEVPQNLSASRPQDRQFILSSKKLLLSDSGFYLCAWSARRGYGYTFGSGTRLTVV.

The chain couples TRBV11-2 to TRBJ1-2, with a weak D call TRBD1 (5 bases). This CDR3 is built from 15 residues. The germline gives CDR1 SGHAT, CDR2 FQNNGV. V shed 0 bases and J shed 5 bases, with 13 bases lying between them. The CDR3 sequence: CASSLDQGKSYGYTF. CDR3 nucleotides: TGTGCCAGCAGCTTAGATCAGGGTAAGTCGTATGGCTACACCTTC.

The V call is TRBV6-6, the J call TRBJ1-1; maybe TRBD1 (5 bases). Germline-derived CDR1 and CDR2 are MNHNY and SVGAGI (reference sequence). The CDR3 consists of 12 residues. V was clipped by 4 bases and J by 5 bases, with 8 bases between them. CDR3 coding DNA: TGTGCCAGCAGTTGGACACAGACTGAAGCTTTCTTT. Amino acids: CASSWTQTEAFF.

This clone was found a few times. The chain couples TRBV6-6 to TRBJ1-1, with 10 nucleotides matching TRBD1. The CDR3 consists of 15 residues. V trimming: 4 bases; J trimming: 11 bases; junction bases outside the gene matches: 13. Germline V lookup: CDR1 MNHNY, CDR2 SVGAGI (reference sequence). CDR3 residues: CASSFAGTGVTWAFF. The CDR3 nucleotides are TGTGCCAGCAGTTTCGCCGGGACAGGGGTTACTTGGGCTTTCTTT.

This chain links TRBV18 with TRBJ1-3; D ambiguous. The CDR3 spans 16 residues. Germline CDR1 and CDR2: KGHSH and LQKENI. V was trimmed by 4 bases and J by 0 bases, leaving 13 bases between them. The CDR3 reads CASSLSGTASGNTIYF. CDR3 bases: TGTGCCAGCTCACTCAGCGGTACGGCCTCTGGAAACACCATATATTTT.

The chain combines TRBV7-2 with TRBJ1-2, with TRBD1 as a possible D gene (5 bases). The germline CDR1 and CDR2 sequences are SGHTA and FQGNSA. The V and J ends lost 5 bases and 4 bases respectively, with 14 bases between them. CDR3 size: 14 residues. In DNA form, the CDR3 reads TGTGCCAGCAGCGAGTCAGGGATCATCTATGGCTACACCTTC. Translated, it gives CASSESGIIYGYTF.

V and J are TRBV3-1 (or the pseudogene TRBV3-2) and TRBJ1-3; the match to TRBD1 covers 7 bases. Germline assignment: CDR1 LGHDT and CDR2 YNNKEL (reference sequence). The CDR3 covers 17 residues. V was clipped by 4 bases and J by 0 bases; unmatched bases: 9. Here the CDR3 reads CASSPGGGRGSGNTIYF. The CDR3 nucleotides read TGTGCCAGCAGCCCAGGGGGAGGTCGGGGCTCTGGAAACACCATATATTTT.